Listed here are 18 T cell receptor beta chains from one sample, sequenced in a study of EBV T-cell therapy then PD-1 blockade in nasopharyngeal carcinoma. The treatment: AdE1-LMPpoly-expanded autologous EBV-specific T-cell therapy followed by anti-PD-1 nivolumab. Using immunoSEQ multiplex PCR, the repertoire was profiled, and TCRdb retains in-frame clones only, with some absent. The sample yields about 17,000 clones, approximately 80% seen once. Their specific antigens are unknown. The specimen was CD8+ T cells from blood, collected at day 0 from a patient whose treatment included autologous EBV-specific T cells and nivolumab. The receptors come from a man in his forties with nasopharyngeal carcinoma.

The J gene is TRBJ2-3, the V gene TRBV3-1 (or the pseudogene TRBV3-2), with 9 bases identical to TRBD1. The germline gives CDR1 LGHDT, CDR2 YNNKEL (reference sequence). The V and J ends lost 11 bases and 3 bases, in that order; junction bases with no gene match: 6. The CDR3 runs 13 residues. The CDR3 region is CAAMTGGTDTQYF. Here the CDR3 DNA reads TGTGCCGCAATGACAGGGGGAACAGATACGCAGTATTTT.

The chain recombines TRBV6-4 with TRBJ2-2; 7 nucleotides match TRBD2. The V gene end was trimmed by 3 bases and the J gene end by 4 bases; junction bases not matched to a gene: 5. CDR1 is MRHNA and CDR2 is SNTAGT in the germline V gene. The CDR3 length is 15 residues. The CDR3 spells CASSELGEGTGELFF. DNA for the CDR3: TGTGCCAGCAGTGAGCTGGGGGAGGGCACCGGGGAGCTGTTTTTT.

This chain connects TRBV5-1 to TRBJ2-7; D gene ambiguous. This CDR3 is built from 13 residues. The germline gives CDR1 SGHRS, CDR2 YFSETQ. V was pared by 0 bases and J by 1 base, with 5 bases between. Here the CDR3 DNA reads TGCGCCAGCAGCTTGGAAGAATCCTACGAGCAGTACTTC. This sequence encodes CASSLEESYEQYF.

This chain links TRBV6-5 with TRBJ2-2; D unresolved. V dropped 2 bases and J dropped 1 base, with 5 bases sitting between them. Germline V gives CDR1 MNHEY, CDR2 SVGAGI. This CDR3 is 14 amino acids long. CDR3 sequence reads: CASSYGENTGELFF. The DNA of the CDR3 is TGTGCCAGCAGTTACGGCGAGAACACCGGGGAGCTGTTTTTT.

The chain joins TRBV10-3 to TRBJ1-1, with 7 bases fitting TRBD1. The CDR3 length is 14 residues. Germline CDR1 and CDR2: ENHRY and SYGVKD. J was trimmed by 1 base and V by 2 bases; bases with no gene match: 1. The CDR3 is CAISEAGGNTEAFF. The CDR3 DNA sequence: TGTGCCATCAGTGAGGCAGGGGGGAACACTGAAGCTTTCTTT.

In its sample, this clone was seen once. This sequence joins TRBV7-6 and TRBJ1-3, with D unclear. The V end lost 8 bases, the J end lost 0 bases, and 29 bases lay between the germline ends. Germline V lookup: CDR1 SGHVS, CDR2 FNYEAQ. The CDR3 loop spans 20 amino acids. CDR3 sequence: CASGYPHPKRAELSGNTIYF. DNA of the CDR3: TGTGCCAGCGGATATCCTCATCCCAAGAGAGCAGAACTCTCTGGAAACACCATATATTTT.

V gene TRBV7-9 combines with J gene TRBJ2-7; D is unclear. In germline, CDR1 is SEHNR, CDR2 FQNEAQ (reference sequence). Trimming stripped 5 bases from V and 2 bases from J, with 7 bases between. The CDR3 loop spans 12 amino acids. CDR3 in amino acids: CASSHNPYEQYF. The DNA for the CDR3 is TGTGCCAGCAGCCACAATCCCTACGAGCAGTACTTC. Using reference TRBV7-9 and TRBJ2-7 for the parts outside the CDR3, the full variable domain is DTGVSQNPRHKITKRGQNVTFRCDPISEHNRLYWYRQTLGQGPEFLTYFQNEAQLEKSRLLSDRFSAERPKGSFSTLEIQRTEQGDSAMYLCASSHNPYEQYFGPGTRLTVT.

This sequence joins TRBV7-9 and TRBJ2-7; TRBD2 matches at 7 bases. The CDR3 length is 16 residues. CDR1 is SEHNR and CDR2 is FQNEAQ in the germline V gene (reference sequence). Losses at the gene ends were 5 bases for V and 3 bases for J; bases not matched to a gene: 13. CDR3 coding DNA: TGTGCCAGCAGCATCCCTGGGGGGGGTCAGCACTACGAGCAGTACTTC. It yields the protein CASSIPGGGQHYEQYF.

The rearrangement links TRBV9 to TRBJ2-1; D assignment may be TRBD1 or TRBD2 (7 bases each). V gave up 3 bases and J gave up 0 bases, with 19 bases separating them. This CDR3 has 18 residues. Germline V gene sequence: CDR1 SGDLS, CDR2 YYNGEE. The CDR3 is CASSARQGGTSSYNEQFF. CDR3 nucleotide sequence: TGTGCCAGCAGCGCACGACAGGGAGGGACAAGCTCCTACAATGAGCAGTTCTTC.

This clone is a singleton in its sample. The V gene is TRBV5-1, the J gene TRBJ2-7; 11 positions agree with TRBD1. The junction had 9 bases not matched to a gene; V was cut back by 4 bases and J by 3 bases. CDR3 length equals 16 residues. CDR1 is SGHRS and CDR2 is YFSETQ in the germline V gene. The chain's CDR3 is CASSPTRTGGVYEQYF. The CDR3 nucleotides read TGCGCCAGCAGCCCAACCAGGACAGGGGGCGTCTACGAGCAGTACTTC.

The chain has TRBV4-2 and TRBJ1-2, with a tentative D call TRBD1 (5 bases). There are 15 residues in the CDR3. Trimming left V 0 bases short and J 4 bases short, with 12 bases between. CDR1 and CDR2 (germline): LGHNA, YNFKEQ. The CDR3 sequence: CASSQEGEGTYGYTF. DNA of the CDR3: TGTGCCAGCAGCCAAGAAGGAGAAGGGACCTATGGCTACACCTTC.

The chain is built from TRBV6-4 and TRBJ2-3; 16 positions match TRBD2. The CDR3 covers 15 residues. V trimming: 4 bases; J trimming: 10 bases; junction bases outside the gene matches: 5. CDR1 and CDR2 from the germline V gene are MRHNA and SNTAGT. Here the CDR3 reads CASSVGTSGGAAQYF. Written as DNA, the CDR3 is TGTGCCAGCAGTGTCGGGACTAGCGGGGGGGCTGCGCAGTATTTT.

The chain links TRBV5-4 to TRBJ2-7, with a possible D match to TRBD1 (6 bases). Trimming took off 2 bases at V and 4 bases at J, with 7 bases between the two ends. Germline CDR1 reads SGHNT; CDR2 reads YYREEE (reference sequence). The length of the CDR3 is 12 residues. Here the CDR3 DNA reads TGTGCCAGCAGCTTACAGGGATACGAGCAGTACTTC. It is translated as CASSLQGYEQYF.

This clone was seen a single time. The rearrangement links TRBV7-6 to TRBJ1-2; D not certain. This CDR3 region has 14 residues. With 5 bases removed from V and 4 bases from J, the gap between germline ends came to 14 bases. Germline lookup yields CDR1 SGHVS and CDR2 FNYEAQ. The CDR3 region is CASSPNTEFYGYTF. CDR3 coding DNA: TGTGCCAGCAGCCCAAATACAGAGTTCTATGGCTACACCTTC.

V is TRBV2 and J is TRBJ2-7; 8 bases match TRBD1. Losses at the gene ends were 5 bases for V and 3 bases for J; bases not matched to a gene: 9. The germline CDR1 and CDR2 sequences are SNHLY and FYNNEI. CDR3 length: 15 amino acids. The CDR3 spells CASSKGQGGFYEQYF. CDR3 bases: TGTGCCAGCAGTAAAGGACAGGGAGGTTTCTACGAGCAGTACTTC.

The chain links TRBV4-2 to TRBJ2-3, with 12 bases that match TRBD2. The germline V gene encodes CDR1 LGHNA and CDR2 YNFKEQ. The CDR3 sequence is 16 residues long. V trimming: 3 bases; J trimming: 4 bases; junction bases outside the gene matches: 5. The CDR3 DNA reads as TGTGCCAGCAGCCAGGACGGGACTAGCGGGCCAGATACGCAGTATTTT. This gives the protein CASSQDGTSGPDTQYF.

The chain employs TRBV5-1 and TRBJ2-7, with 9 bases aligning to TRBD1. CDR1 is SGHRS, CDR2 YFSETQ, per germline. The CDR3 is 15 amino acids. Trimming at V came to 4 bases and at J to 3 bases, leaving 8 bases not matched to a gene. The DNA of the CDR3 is TGCGCCAGCAGCAAAGACAGGGGGAGCATCTACGAGCAGTACTTC. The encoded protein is CASSKDRGSIYEQYF.

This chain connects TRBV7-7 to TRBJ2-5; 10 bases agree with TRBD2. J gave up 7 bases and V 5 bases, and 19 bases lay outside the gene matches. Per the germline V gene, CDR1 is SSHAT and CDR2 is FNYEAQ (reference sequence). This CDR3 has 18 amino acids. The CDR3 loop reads CASSLKTPSGGWPGTQYF. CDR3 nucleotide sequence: TGTGCCAGCAGCCTTAAAACTCCTAGCGGGGGATGGCCGGGGACCCAGTACTTC.